The rows below give T cell receptor beta chains drawn from one sample of a study of blood T cell repertoires in COVID-19. The protocol was immunoSEQ multiplex PCR, while the TCRdb copy is restricted to in-frame clones and leaves out a portion. The table has 65,000 to 90,000 clones, 86% seen once. Sequenced: peripheral blood. The receptors were sampled from a man aged 45 to 65 with active COVID-19. CDR3s include the opening cysteine and the closing phenylalanine or tryptophan. D genes are given only for firm matches. Size values are once, few and many counts, or a class for expanded clones, and some rows have none.

CDR3nt: TGTGCCAGCAGTGAAAAGAGGACAGGGGCTTATTACACTGAAGCTTTCTTT
CDR3aa: CASSEKRTGAYYTEAFF
d_gene: TRBD1
v_gene: TRBV2
j_gene: TRBJ1-1
abundance: -

CDR3nt: TGTGCCAGCAGCATCCGGGACACCGAGCAGTTCTTC
CDR3aa: CASSIRDTEQFF
d_gene: -
v_gene: TRBV28
j_gene: TRBJ2-1
abundance: -

CDR3nt: TGTGCCAGCTCATCCCAGGGCAGCAATCAGCCCCAGCATTTT
CDR3aa: CASSSQGSNQPQHF
d_gene: -
v_gene: TRBV18
j_gene: TRBJ1-5
abundance: -

CDR3nt: TGCGCCAGCAGTGAATCGGGTAACGGCTACACCTTC
CDR3aa: CASSESGNGYTF
d_gene: -
v_gene: TRBV10-2
j_gene: TRBJ1-2
abundance: -

CDR3nt: TGCGCCAGCAGCCTGGGGACAGGGGGCGCCTACACTGAAGCTTTCTTT
CDR3aa: CASSLGTGGAYTEAFF
d_gene: TRBD1
v_gene: TRBV5-1
j_gene: TRBJ1-1
abundance: -

CDR3nt: TGTGCCAGCAGCCGAGGGTGGGACTTCCTTTTACCGGAGCAGTACTTC
CDR3aa: CASSRGWDFLLPEQYF
d_gene: -
v_gene: TRBV7-8
j_gene: TRBJ2-7
abundance: -

CDR3nt: TGTGCCAGTAAGAGGAGCTCCTATAATTCACCCCTCCACTTT
CDR3aa: CASKRSSYNSPLHF
d_gene: -
v_gene: TRBV19
j_gene: TRBJ1-6
abundance: -

CDR3nt: TGCGCCAGCAGCCAACCCGACTCCGGGGAGCTGTTTTTT
CDR3aa: CASSQPDSGELFF
d_gene: -
v_gene: TRBV4-3
j_gene: TRBJ2-2
abundance: -

CDR3nt: TGTGCCAGCTCACCCCCGACTAGGCCGGCGGAGACCCAGTACTTC
CDR3aa: CASSPPTRPAETQYF
d_gene: -
v_gene: TRBV18
j_gene: TRBJ2-5
abundance: -

CDR3nt: TGTGCCAGCAGCGAAGGCCTCGGGGTTAGCTATGGCTACACCTTC
CDR3aa: CASSEGLGVSYGYTF
d_gene: -
v_gene: TRBV4-2
j_gene: TRBJ1-2
abundance: -

CDR3nt: TGTGCCAGCAGCCAAGGAACTAGAGCGTCCGAGCAGTTCTTC
CDR3aa: CASSQGTRASEQFF
d_gene: -
v_gene: TRBV4-2
j_gene: TRBJ2-1
abundance: -

CDR3nt: TGTGCCAGCGCTGTTGACCGACTGAACTCTGAAGCTTTCTTT
CDR3aa: CASAVDRLNSEAFF
d_gene: -
v_gene: TRBV18
j_gene: TRBJ1-1
abundance: -

CDR3nt: TGTGCCAGCAGCGTAGTGGGGGGGACAGGTCGCTCTGGGGCCAACGTCCTGACTTTC
CDR3aa: CASSVVGGTGRSGANVLTF
d_gene: -
v_gene: TRBV9
j_gene: TRBJ2-6
abundance: -

CDR3nt: TGTGCCAGCATGAATCAGGTCCGGACTACAGAAGCTTTCTTT
CDR3aa: CASMNQVRTTEAFF
d_gene: -
v_gene: TRBV2
j_gene: TRBJ1-1
abundance: once

CDR3nt: TGTGCCAGTAAGGACAGGTTTTCCTACGAGCAGTACTTC
CDR3aa: CASKDRFSYEQYF
d_gene: TRBD1
v_gene: TRBV19
j_gene: TRBJ2-7
abundance: -

CDR3nt: TGTGCCAGCAGTGAAGGCGGGAGCTCCTACAATGAGCAGTTCTTC
CDR3aa: CASSEGGSSYNEQFF
d_gene: TRBD2
v_gene: TRBV6-1
j_gene: TRBJ2-1
abundance: -

CDR3nt: TGTGCCAGCAGTTCCGACAGGGGAGTATATGGCTACACCTTC
CDR3aa: CASSSDRGVYGYTF
d_gene: TRBD1
v_gene: TRBV6-5
j_gene: TRBJ1-2
abundance: few

CDR3nt: TGTGCCAGCACCACATTAGGGACTAGCGGGAGGGTTGAGCAGTTCTTC
CDR3aa: CASTTLGTSGRVEQFF
d_gene: TRBD2
v_gene: TRBV27
j_gene: TRBJ2-1
abundance: -

CDR3nt: TGTGCCAGCAGCTTATCCGGGGGGCTCAGTGAGCAGTTCTTC
CDR3aa: CASSLSGGLSEQFF
d_gene: -
v_gene: TRBV7-2
j_gene: TRBJ2-1
abundance: -

CDR3nt: TGTGCCAGCAGCTTAGCATGGACAGGGGAGACCCAGTACTTC
CDR3aa: CASSLAWTGETQYF
d_gene: TRBD1
v_gene: TRBV7-9
j_gene: TRBJ2-5
abundance: once

CDR3nt: TGCAGCGGGATTCCAGGGATTAGGTTGAACACTGAAGCTTTCTTT
CDR3aa: CSGIPGIRLNTEAFF
d_gene: -
v_gene: TRBV29-1
j_gene: TRBJ1-1
abundance: -

CDR3nt: TGTGCCAGCAGTTCCCGGAGACTATCATCCTACGAGCAGTACTTC
CDR3aa: CASSSRRLSSYEQYF
d_gene: -
v_gene: TRBV6-5
j_gene: TRBJ2-7
abundance: -

CDR3nt: TGCAGCGTTGACAGGACAGGGAGGACAGATACGCAGTATTTT
CDR3aa: CSVDRTGRTDTQYF
d_gene: TRBD1
v_gene: TRBV29-1
j_gene: TRBJ2-3
abundance: -

CDR3nt: TGTGCCAGTAGTATAGTGGGACAGGCGACGAACTCCTACGAGCAGTACTTC
CDR3aa: CASSIVGQATNSYEQYF
d_gene: TRBD1
v_gene: TRBV19
j_gene: TRBJ2-7
abundance: once

CDR3nt: TGTGCCAGTAGTAGATCCCCCTCTAGCGGGGGGGTTAATGAGCAGTTCTTC
CDR3aa: CASSRSPSSGGVNEQFF
d_gene: TRBD2
v_gene: TRBV19
j_gene: TRBJ2-1
abundance: -

CDR3nt: TGCGCCAGCAGCCCGGGACTAGCGTCCTACGAGCAGTACTTC
CDR3aa: CASSPGLASYEQYF
d_gene: TRBD2
v_gene: TRBV5-1
j_gene: TRBJ2-7
abundance: once

CDR3nt: TGTGCCCACGGGTCTGGGGGGTCGAACACCGGGGAGCTGTTTTTT
CDR3aa: CAHGSGGSNTGELFF
d_gene: -
v_gene: TRBV6-6
j_gene: TRBJ2-2
abundance: -

CDR3nt: TGCACCAGCAGCCATACGACACACTTCGGCACAGATACGCAGTATTTT
CDR3aa: CTSSHTTHFGTDTQYF
d_gene: -
v_gene: TRBV1
j_gene: TRBJ2-3
abundance: -

CDR3nt: TGTGCCAGTACCACCTTGGGGCGGTCGAAGGAGCTGTTTTTT
CDR3aa: CASTTLGRSKELFF
d_gene: -
v_gene: TRBV19
j_gene: TRBJ2-2
abundance: -

CDR3nt: TGTGCCAGCAGTAGAACAGCCCCCTATAGCAATCAGCCCCAGCATTTT
CDR3aa: CASSRTAPYSNQPQHF
d_gene: -
v_gene: TRBV27
j_gene: TRBJ1-5
abundance: -